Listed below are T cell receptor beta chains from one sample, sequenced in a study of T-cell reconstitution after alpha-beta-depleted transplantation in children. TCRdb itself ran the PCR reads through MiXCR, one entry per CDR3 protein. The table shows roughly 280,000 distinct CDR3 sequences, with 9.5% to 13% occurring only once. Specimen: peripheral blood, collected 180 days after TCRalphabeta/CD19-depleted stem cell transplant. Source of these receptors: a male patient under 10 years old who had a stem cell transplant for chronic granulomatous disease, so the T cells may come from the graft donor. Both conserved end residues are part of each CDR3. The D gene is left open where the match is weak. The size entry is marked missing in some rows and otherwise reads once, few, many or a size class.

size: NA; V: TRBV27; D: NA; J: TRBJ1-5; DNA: TGTGCCAGCAGTTTGACAAGACTTAGCAATCAGCCCCAGCATTTT; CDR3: CASSLTRLSNQPQHF
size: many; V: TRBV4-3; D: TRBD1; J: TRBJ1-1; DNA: TGCGCCAGCAGCCACGTCCGGGACAGCGGGGAAGCTTTCTTT; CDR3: CASSHVRDSGEAFF
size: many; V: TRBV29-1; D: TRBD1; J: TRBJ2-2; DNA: TGCAGCGTGGCCGTGACAGGGGGCGCGGGTGCCGGGGAGCTGTTTTTT; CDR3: CSVAVTGGAGAGELFF
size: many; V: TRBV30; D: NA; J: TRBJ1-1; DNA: TGTGCCCTCAAACTAAACCCTGTGTCCACTGAAGCTTTCTTT; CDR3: CALKLNPVSTEAFF
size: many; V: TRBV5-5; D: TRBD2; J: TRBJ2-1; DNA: TGTGCCAGCATGACTAGCGGGAATCACAATGAGCAGTTCTTC; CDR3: CASMTSGNHNEQFF
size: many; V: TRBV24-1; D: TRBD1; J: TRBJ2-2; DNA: TGTGCCACCAGTGATTTTCGGACAGGGAACGGGGAGCTGTTTTTT; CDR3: CATSDFRTGNGELFF
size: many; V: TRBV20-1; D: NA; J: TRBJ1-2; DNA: TGCAGTGCTAGAGATAACCTGGCAGGGGAGAGTGGCTACACCTTC; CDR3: CSARDNLAGESGYTF
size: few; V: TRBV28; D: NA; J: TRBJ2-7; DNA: TGTGCCAGCAGTTTTGAGCGGAACGACGAGCAGTACTTC; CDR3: CASSFERNDEQYF
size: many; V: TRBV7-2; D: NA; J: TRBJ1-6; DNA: TGTGCCAGCAGCTTCGACAGAAGCTCCTATAATTCACCCCTCCACTTT; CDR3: CASSFDRSSYNSPLHF
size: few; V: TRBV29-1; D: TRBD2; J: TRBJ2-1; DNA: TGCAGCGGGACCGGGACTAAGGACTCCTACAATGAGCAGTTCTTC; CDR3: CSGTGTKDSYNEQFF
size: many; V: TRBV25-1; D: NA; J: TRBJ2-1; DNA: TGTGCCAGCACAGGGACTTATATCTATGAGCAGTTCTTC; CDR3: CASTGTYIYEQFF
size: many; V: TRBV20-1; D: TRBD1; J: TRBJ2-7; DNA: TGCAGTGCCGAGCCGGGACAGGGGAACTACGAGCAGTACTTC; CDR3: CSAEPGQGNYEQYF
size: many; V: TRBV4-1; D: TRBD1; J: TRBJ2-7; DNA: TGCGCCAGCAGCCAAGTGACAGGGGTCCACGAGCAGTACTTC; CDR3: CASSQVTGVHEQYF
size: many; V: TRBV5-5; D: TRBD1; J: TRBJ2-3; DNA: TGTGCCAGCAGCTCCCAGGGGGCTGGCACAGATACGCAGTATTTT; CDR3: CASSSQGAGTDTQYF
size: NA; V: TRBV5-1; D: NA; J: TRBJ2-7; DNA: TGCGCCAGCAGCTTGGTTCTGGGGCAAACCTACGAGCAGTACTTC; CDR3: CASSLVLGQTYEQYF
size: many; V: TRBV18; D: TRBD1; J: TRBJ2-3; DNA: TGTGCCAGCTCACCTGGACAGGGGGCAGATACGCAGTATTTT; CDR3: CASSPGQGADTQYF
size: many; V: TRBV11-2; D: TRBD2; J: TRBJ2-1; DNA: TGTGCCAGCAGCTTAGGCCGGGGACTAACCTACAATGAGCAGTTCTTC; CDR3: CASSLGRGLTYNEQFF
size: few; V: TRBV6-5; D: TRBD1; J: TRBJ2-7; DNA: TGTGCCAGCAGTTACCAGGGACAGACCTACGAGCAGTACTTC; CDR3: CASSYQGQTYEQYF
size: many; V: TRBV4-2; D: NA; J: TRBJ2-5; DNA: TGTGCCAGCAGCCAAGAGGGAACCCGGGCCCCACAAGAGACCCAGTACTTC; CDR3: CASSQEGTRAPQETQYF
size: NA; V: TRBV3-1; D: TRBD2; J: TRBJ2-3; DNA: TGTGCCAGCACCCCCCCTCTGGGGCGGGAGGGCCCGGATACGCAGTATTTT; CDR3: CASTPPLGREGPDTQYF
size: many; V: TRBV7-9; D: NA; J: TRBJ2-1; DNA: TGTGCCAGCAGTCCAAGACAGGACTACAATGAGCAGTTCTTC; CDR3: CASSPRQDYNEQFF
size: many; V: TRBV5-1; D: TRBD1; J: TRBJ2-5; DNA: TGCGCCAGCAGCATGGGACAGAGAAAGCAAGAGACCCAGTACTTC; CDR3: CASSMGQRKQETQYF
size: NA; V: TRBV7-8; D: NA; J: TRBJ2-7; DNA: TGTGCCAGCAGCTTATCTGGGGCGGACGAGCAGTACTTC; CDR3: CASSLSGADEQYF
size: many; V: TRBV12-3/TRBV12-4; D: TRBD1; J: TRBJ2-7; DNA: TGTGCCAGCAGTTTCTTGGGACAGGGGCCGGGCGAGCAGTACTTC; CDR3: CASSFLGQGPGEQYF
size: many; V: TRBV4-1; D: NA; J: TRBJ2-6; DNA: TGCGCCAGCAGCGATCAGACCCAACTAGTACTCTCTGGGGCCAACGTCCTGACTTTC; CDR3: CASSDQTQLVLSGANVLTF
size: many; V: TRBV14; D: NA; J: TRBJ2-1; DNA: TGTGCCAGCAGCCAATTTCTAGCGCCCTCTCGGAATGAGCAGTTCTTC; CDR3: CASSQFLAPSRNEQFF
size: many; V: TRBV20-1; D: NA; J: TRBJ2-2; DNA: TGCAGTGCTCCTAGACCCGGCGCCGGGGAGCTGTTTTTT; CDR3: CSAPRPGAGELFF